Listed here are 4 T cell receptor beta chains from one sample, sequenced in a study of neurological immune-mediated disorders. MiXCR, run by TCRdb on the 5' RACE reads, gives a single entry per CDR3 protein. This sample has tens of thousands of distinct CDR3 sequences, with 3.5% to 4% found just once. What was sequenced was CD4+ T cells from blood. These receptors all stem from a woman aged 40-49 years with multiple sclerosis.

In this sample, this clonotype turned up many times. This chain uses TRBV13 with TRBJ2-7, with D maybe TRBD2 (6 bases). Germline CDR1 PRHDT, CDR2 FYEKMQ (reference sequence). Trimming stripped 6 bases from V and 3 bases from J, with 15 bases between. The CDR3 is 14 residues long. CDR3 loop: CASSPGLSNYEQYF. The CDR3 nucleotides are TGTGCCAGCAGTCCGGGACTCTCGAACTACGAGCAGTACTTC.

This clonotype was seen many times. This chain joins TRBV5-1 and TRBJ2-2; tentative D call: TRBD2 (5 bases). Trimming pared 1 base from V and 2 bases from J, leaving 9 bases between. From germline, CDR1 is SGHRS and CDR2 YFSETQ. The CDR3 runs to 15 residues. CDR3 DNA: TGCGCCAGCAGCTTGAGGGAGCCCAACACCGGGGAGCTGTTTTTT. It specifies CASSLREPNTGELFF.

This clonotype showed up many times. The chain is built from TRBV6-5 and TRBJ2-7; 7 bases map to TRBD1. The CDR3 is 17 amino acids. V dropped 4 bases and J dropped 2; count of bases not matched to a gene: 14. From germline, CDR1 is MNHEY and CDR2 SVGAGI. The CDR3 DNA is TGTGCCAGCAGTTCCTCCTCCTGGACAGGACGAACCTACGAGCAGTACTTC. It translates to CASSSSSWTGRTYEQYF.

In its sample, this clonotype was seen many times. In DNA, the CDR3 is TGCAGTGCTAGCCCCAGACAGGGTTTCGATTCACCCCTCCACTTT. It is translated as CSASPRQGFDSPLHF. The rearrangement uses TRBV20-1 and TRBJ1-6; 7 bases are a match to TRBD1. The germline CDR1 and CDR2 sequences are DFQATT and SNEGSKA (reference sequence). This CDR3 region has 15 residues. V lost 3 bases to trimming and J lost 8 bases; unmatched junction nucleotides: 10.